Listed here is a single T cell receptor beta chain. The antigen it recognizes is unknown. Base qualities were left out, and no much larger clone turns up one base away. The label giving this sample's time point can be read as: 45 to 55 days after influenza vaccine administration. From the cysteine through the phenylalanine, the CDR3 covers 19 amino acids. The read is trimmed to its CDR3 DNA, 57 bases read in frame from base 1. From the germline V gene, CDR1 is LGHNA and CDR2 is YSLEER. Trimmed from V: 0 bases; trimmed from J: 6 bases; junction bases lacking a gene match: 15. The method was RT-PCR. Sequencing relied on an Illumina HiSeq 2500. TCRdb trimmed public reads at Q25 via fastp, called clones via MiXCR and kept in-frame beta chains. Rows with a matching CDR3 protein are joined into one entry that keeps the most common DNA and genes. This sample lists roughly 570,000 distinct CDR3 sequences; around 13% were detected once. Jointly, the top ten make up under 15% of the sample.

This entry belongs to a study of response to subunit inactivated influenza vaccine listed by TCRdb under 2018. With regard to the full study: Deep quantitative profiling of the T cell receptor repertoire was used in the study to follow responses to a trivalent subunit inactivated influenza vaccine.

General findings and caveats noted by the study authors: It was suggested by the authors that each seasonal influenza vaccination may recruit only a limited number of new T cells.

This sequence was found in a man in his fifties who received an inactivated influenza vaccine. Donor details come from another sample of the same person, matched by shared clones. The sequence joins TRBV4-3 to TRBJ2-3, and 10 junction bases match TRBD2. Sequencing used PBMCs from blood, obtained more than 35 days after vaccination. The DNA reads as follows: TGCGCCAGCAGCCAAGAGAGGGCCTATGGGACTAGCGTTCGGGATACGCAGTATTTT. Its translation is CASSQERAYGTSVRDTQYF.